These 20 T cell receptor beta chains came from one sample sequenced in a study of blood T cell repertoires in COVID-19. Assay used: immunoSEQ multiplex PCR; TCRdb lists only in-frame clones, some missing. The sample holds 180,000 or so clones, roughly four fifths seen once. Material for sequencing was peripheral blood. The receptors come from a woman in her 40s with COVID-19, enrolled during active disease.

The chain recombines TRBV30 with TRBJ1-3; the D is unclear. The CDR3 contains 14 residues. Germline CDR1 is GTSNPN and CDR2 is SVGIG (reference sequence). Trimming stripped 0 bases from V and 1 base from J, with 7 bases between. CDR3 residues: CAWSVRGSGNTIYF. The CDR3 DNA is TGTGCCTGGAGTGTCAGAGGGTCTGGAAACACCATATATTTT. The full variable domain, in which reference TRBV30 and TRBJ1-3 provide the parts outside the CDR3, is SQTIHQWPATLVQPVGSPLSLECTVEGTSNPNLYWYRQAAGRGLQLLFYSVGIGQISSEVPQNLSASRPQDRQFILSSKKLLLSDSGFYLCAWSVRGSGNTIYFGEGSWLTVV.

This clone was recorded once. V usage is TRBV9 and J usage is TRBJ2-1; 10 nucleotides agree with TRBD2. J lost 7 bases, V lost 4 bases, and 5 bases had no gene match. Germline V lookup: CDR1 SGDLS, CDR2 YYNGEE. The CDR3 consists of 14 residues. This CDR3 reads CASSPSGRVNEQFF. The CDR3 DNA is TGTGCCAGCAGCCCCAGCGGGAGGGTTAATGAGCAGTTCTTC.

This rearrangement joins TRBV20-1 to TRBJ2-1, with D hard to call. The CDR3 length is 13 residues. Trimming took off 3 bases at V and 0 bases at J, with 6 bases between the two ends. Germline loops: CDR1 DFQATT, CDR2 SNEGSKA (reference sequence). CDR3 in amino acids: CSASASSYNEQFF. DNA for the CDR3: TGCAGTGCTAGTGCCAGCTCCTACAATGAGCAGTTCTTC.

In DNA, the CDR3 is TGTGCCACCCAAGGGGACGGGGAGCTGTTTTTT. It translates to CATQGDGELFF. The chain links TRBV10-3 to TRBJ2-2; D perhaps matches TRBD1 (5 bases). Looked up from germline, CDR1 is ENHRY and CDR2 is SYGVKD. Trimming removed 10 bases at V and 7 bases at J, with 10 bases between. This CDR3 spans 11 amino acids.

J is TRBJ1-5 and V is TRBV6-5; 11 bases map to TRBD1. The CDR3 sequence is 14 residues long. Germline V gene sequence: CDR1 MNHEY, CDR2 SVGAGI. Trimming took 7 bases from V and 5 from J; bases not matched to a gene: 4. CDR3 nucleotide sequence: TGTGCCAGCACCAGGACAGGGGGCGATCAGCCCCAGCATTTT. Encoded protein: CASTRTGGDQPQHF.

The V call is TRBV19, the J call TRBJ1-3; no definite D call. Looked up from germline, CDR1 is LNHDA and CDR2 is SQIVND (reference sequence). Trimming took 5 bases from V and 0 from J, leaving 5 bases between them. The CDR3 runs to 13 residues. CDR3 loop: CASSAGSGNTIYF. DNA of the CDR3: TGTGCCAGTAGTGCAGGCTCTGGAAACACCATATATTTT.

This clone was seen once. This chain links TRBV15 with TRBJ2-7; D gene unclear. Between the trimmed V and J ends, which lost 5 bases and 3 bases, there was a span of 5 bases. The CDR3 contains 11 residues. In germline, CDR1 is LNHNV, CDR2 YYDKDF (reference sequence). CDR3 sequence reads: CATSENYEQYF. The CDR3 DNA follows: TGTGCCACCAGCGAGAACTACGAGCAGTACTTC.

V and J are TRBV5-1 and TRBJ2-5; tentative D call: TRBD1 (6 bases). V shed 2 bases and J shed 4 bases, with 12 bases lying between them. This CDR3 comprises 14 residues. Germline V lookup: CDR1 SGHRS, CDR2 YFSETQ. CDR3 in amino acids: CASSFRDNRETQYF. In DNA form, the CDR3 reads TGCGCCAGCAGCTTCCGGGACAACCGAGAGACCCAGTACTTC.

The rearrangement links TRBV2 to TRBJ2-7; no clear D gene. V lost 1 base, J lost 4 bases, and 11 bases lay in between. This CDR3 region has 14 residues. Germline V gene lookup returns CDR1 SNHLY and CDR2 FYNNEI. The CDR3 coding sequence is TGTGCCAGCAGTGAAGGGCACCCCGGGTACGAGCAGTACTTC. Amino acids: CASSEGHPGYEQYF.

CDR3 in DNA: TGTGCCACCAGTGATTTTAGCCTAGCGGGCACAGATACGCAGTATTTT. Its protein is CATSDFSLAGTDTQYF. V gene TRBV24-1 combines with J gene TRBJ2-3; 7 bases are a match to TRBD2. Germline loops: CDR1 KGHDR, CDR2 SFDVKD. V trimming: 1 base; J trimming: 1 base; junction bases outside the gene matches: 4. The CDR3 spans 16 residues.

The chain uses TRBV28 and TRBJ2-3, with TRBD2 matching 11 bases. Germline V gene sequence: CDR1 MDHEN, CDR2 SYDVKM. This CDR3 is built from 16 residues. J lost 0 bases, V lost 5 bases, and 4 bases had no gene match. The CDR3 loop reads CASSPRLAGSTDTQYF. The CDR3 DNA sequence: TGTGCCAGCAGTCCCAGACTAGCGGGAAGCACAGATACGCAGTATTTT.

The rearrangement joins TRBV30 to TRBJ1-5; D unclear. Per the germline V gene, CDR1 is GTSNPN and CDR2 is SVGIG (reference sequence). The CDR3 length is 14 residues. Trimming removed 5 bases at V and 4 bases at J, with 15 bases between. Here the CDR3 DNA reads TGTGCCTGGGCTCGGACGGGGATAAATCAGCCCCAGCATTTT. As protein: CAWARTGINQPQHF.

V gene TRBV6-5 combines with J gene TRBJ1-6, with 7 bases identical to TRBD1. CDR3 size: 15 residues. Germline CDR1 reads MNHEY; CDR2 reads SVGAGI. With V trimmed by 6 bases and J by 7 bases, 9 bases remained unmatched. The CDR3: CASRPITGENSPLHF. The DNA for the CDR3 is TGTGCCAGCAGGCCGATCACAGGGGAAAATTCACCCCTCCACTTT.

The chain joins TRBV19 to TRBJ1-5; D unclear. The V end was cut by 3 bases, the J end by 7 bases, with 10 bases between. Germline assignment: CDR1 LNHDA and CDR2 SQIVND (reference sequence). This CDR3 contains 13 residues. The CDR3 loop reads CASSISPRQPQHF. The DNA of the CDR3 is TGTGCCAGTAGTATCTCCCCGAGACAGCCCCAGCATTTT.

Remarks on this clone: The CDR3 carries no conserved terminal phenylalanine or tryptophan, so it likely arises from a read error. The DNA is omitted, as the CDR3 cannot be located on it reliably, and the CDR3 follows TCRdb's listing. The V gene is TRBV21-1, the J gene TRBJ1-6. TRBV21-1 is noted as a pseudogene. The CDR3 is 12 amino acids in total, end residues counted. CDR3 amino acids: CASSKARASPAA.

CDR3 residues: CASSLLGSGQGGGETQYF. The CDR3 nucleotides read TGTGCCAGCAGCCTGCTTGGGTCGGGACAGGGAGGAGGGGAGACCCAGTACTTC. The chain has TRBV11-2 and TRBJ2-5; TRBD1 agrees at 9 bases. Trimming removed 5 bases from V and 5 bases from J; junction bases left unmatched: 18. CDR3 length: 18 residues. Germline V gene lookup returns CDR1 SGHAT and CDR2 FQNNGV.

J is TRBJ2-7 and V is TRBV5-6, with 9 bases aligning to TRBD1. Germline CDR1 reads SGHDT; CDR2 reads YYEEEE. V lost 3 bases to trimming and J lost 6 bases; unmatched junction nucleotides: 16. The CDR3 has 17 amino acids. The CDR3 spells CASSWTVRQGVFAEQYF. The CDR3 DNA is TGTGCCAGCAGCTGGACCGTTCGACAGGGGGTTTTCGCCGAGCAGTACTTC. The full variable domain, in which reference TRBV5-6 and TRBJ2-7 provide the parts outside the CDR3, is DAGVTQSPTHLIKTRGQQVTLRCSPKSGHDTVSWYQQALGQGPQFIFQYYEEEERQRGNFPDRFSGHQFPNYSSELNVNALLLGDSALYLCASSWTVRQGVFAEQYFGPGTRLTVT.

The chain has TRBV5-4 and TRBJ2-2; D might be TRBD1 (6 bases). From germline, CDR1 is SGHNT and CDR2 YYREEE (reference sequence). The V and J ends lost 0 bases and 6 bases respectively, with 15 bases between them. There are 16 residues in the CDR3. In nucleotides, the CDR3 is TGTGCCAGCAGCTTGGGGGCAGGGGTTAGGGCCGGGGAGCTGTTTTTT. Its translation: CASSLGAGVRAGELFF.

The chain joins TRBV28 to TRBJ2-7; maybe TRBD2 (6 bases). The germline gives CDR1 MDHEN, CDR2 SYDVKM. V dropped 7 bases and J dropped 1 base, with 14 bases sitting between them. The CDR3 sequence is 14 residues long. The CDR3 DNA sequence: TGTGCCAGCATCAGGGCCGGGGGATCCTACGAGCAGTACTTC. This gives the protein CASIRAGGSYEQYF.

The V and J genes are TRBV29-1 and TRBJ2-2; 7 bases agree with TRBD1. Losses at the gene ends were 4 bases for V and 6 bases for J; bases not matched to a gene: 8. In germline, CDR1 is SQVTM, CDR2 ANQGSEA. This CDR3 spans 14 amino acids. CDR3 region: CSVGTTGVAGELFF. The CDR3 nucleotides read TGCAGCGTTGGCACTACAGGGGTTGCCGGGGAGCTGTTTTTT.